This record concerns one T cell receptor (beta chain) sequence. Its antigen remains unidentified. This entry is derived from a study of CD8+ T cells in alopecia areata. About the study: Affected scalp percentage determined the severity score of treated patients. Points from the study as a whole: Tofacitinib yielded significantly lower scalp clonality and fewer expanded CD8+ clones among the top 100. Higher clonality was seen in lesional scalp than in normal scalp, especially in alopecia totalis/universalis.

CDR3 length: 11 residues. With 6 bases removed from V and 10 bases from J, the gap between germline ends came to 10 bases. The germline V gene has CDR1 MGHDK and CDR2 SYGVNS. cDNA serving as the sequencing template came from extracted, reverse transcribed RNA. Sequenced by immunoSEQ multiplex PCR; TCRdb stores in-frame clones only, minus some. The data show around 100,000 clones, about 40% seen once. Treatment meaning: oral pan-JAK inhibitor, 5-10 mg twice daily. The TCR originated in a human donor with alopecia areata. This chain uses TRBV25-1 with TRBJ2-1, with D possibly TRBD2 on 6 matching bases. The sequencing here drew on CD8+ T cells sorted from blood, taken at week 24, from a patient treated with tofacitinib. As DNA, the CDR3 is TGTGCCAGCAGGGAGGGCCCGGAGCAGTTCTTC. Its translation: CASREGPEQFF.